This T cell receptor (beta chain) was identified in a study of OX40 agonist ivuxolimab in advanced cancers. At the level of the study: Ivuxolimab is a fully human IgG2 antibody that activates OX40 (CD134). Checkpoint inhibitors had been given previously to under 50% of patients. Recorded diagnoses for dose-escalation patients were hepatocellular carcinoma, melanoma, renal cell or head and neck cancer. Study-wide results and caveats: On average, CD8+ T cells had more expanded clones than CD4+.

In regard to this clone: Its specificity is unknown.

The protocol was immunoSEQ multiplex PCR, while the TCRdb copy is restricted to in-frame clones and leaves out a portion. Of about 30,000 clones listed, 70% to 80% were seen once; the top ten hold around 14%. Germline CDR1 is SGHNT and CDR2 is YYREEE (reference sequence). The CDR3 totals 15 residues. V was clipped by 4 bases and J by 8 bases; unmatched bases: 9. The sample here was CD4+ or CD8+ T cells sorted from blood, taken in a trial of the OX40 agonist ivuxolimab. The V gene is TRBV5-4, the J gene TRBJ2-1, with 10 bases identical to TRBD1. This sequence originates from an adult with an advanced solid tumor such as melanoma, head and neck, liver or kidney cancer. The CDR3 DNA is TGTGCCAGCAGCATCGACGGGACAGGGGTCCATGAGCAGTTCTTC. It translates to CASSIDGTGVHEQFF.